This TCR beta chain was identified during a study of blood T cell repertoires in COVID-19. Individuals aged 18 to 89 years were recruited from 24 US areas. The table came from immunoSEQ multiplex PCR; TCRdb's copy has only in-frame clones and leaves some out. The table includes approximately 230,000 clones, approximately 90% detected once. The CDR3 is 12 amino acids. Trimming removed 5 bases from V and 6 bases from J, with 11 bases in between. The chain joins TRBV12-3 or TRBV12-4 to TRBJ2-7; unclear D gene. This receptor was taken from a woman in her thirties with acute COVID-19. Sequences were obtained from PBMCs or T cells enriched from blood (not recorded which). In nucleotides, the CDR3 is TGTGCCAGCAGTACCCGGTATTCCGAGCAGTACTTC. Its translation is CASSTRYSEQYF.